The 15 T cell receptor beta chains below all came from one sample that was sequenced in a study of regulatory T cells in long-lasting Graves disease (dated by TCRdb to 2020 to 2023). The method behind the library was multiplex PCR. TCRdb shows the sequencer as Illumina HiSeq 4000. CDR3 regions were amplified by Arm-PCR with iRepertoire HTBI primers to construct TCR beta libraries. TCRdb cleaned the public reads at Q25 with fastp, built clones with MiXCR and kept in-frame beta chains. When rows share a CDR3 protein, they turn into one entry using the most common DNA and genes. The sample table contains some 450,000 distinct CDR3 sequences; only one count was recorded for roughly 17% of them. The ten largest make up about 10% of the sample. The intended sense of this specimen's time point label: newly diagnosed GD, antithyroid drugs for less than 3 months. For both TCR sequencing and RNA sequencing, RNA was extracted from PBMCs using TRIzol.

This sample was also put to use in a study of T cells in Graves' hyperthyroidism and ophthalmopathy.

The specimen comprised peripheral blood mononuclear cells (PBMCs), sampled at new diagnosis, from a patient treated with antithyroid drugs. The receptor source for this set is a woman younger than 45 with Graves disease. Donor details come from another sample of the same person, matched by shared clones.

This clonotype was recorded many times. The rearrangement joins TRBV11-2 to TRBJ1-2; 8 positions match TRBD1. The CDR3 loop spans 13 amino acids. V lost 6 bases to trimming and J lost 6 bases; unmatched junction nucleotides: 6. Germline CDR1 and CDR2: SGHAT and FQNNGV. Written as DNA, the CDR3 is TGTGCCAGCAGTACCTCAGGGGGCGATGGCTACACCTTC. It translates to CASSTSGGDGYTF.

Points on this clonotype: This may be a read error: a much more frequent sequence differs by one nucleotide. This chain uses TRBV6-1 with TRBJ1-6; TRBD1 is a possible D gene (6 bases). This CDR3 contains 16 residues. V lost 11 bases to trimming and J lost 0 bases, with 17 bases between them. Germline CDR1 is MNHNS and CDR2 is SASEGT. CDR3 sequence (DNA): TGTGCCGGCAATCGACAGGCCAGCTCCTATAATTCACCCCTCCACTTT. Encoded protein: CAGNRQASSYNSPLHF.

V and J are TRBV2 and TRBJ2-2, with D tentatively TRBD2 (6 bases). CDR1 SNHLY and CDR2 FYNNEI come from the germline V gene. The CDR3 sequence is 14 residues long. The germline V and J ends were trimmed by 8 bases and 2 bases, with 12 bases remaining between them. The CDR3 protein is CASGTGVNTGELFF. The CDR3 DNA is TGTGCCAGCGGTACGGGAGTCAACACCGGGGAGCTGTTTTTT.

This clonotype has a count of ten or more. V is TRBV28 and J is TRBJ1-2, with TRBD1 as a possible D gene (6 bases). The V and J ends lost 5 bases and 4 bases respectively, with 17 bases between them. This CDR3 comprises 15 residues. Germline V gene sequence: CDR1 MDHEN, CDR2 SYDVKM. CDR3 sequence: CASSTSGEFAYGYTF. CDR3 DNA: TGTGCCAGCAGTACATCAGGGGAGTTTGCCTATGGCTACACCTTC.

In DNA, the CDR3 is TGTGCCAGCAGTTCCCGTGGAAAGACAGGGAACTATCAGACCGGGGAGCTGTTTTTT. Encoded protein: CASSSRGKTGNYQTGELFF. V and J are TRBV7-9 and TRBJ2-2; TRBD1 matches at 7 bases. The CDR3 loop spans 19 amino acids. J lost 5 bases, V lost 6 bases, and 21 bases had no gene match. Germline V gene lookup returns CDR1 SEHNR and CDR2 FQNEAQ (reference sequence).

Here the CDR3 reads CASSEEGGLAGEDNEQFF. For the CDR3, the DNA is TGTGCCAGCAGTGAAGAAGGGGGACTAGCGGGAGAGGACAATGAGCAGTTCTTC. The chain is built from TRBV6-2 or TRBV6-3 and TRBJ2-1; TRBD2 aligns across 14 bases. CDR1 and CDR2 (germline): MNHEY, SVGEGT. Unmatched junction bases numbered 11, after V lost 5 bases and J lost 5 bases. This CDR3 region has 18 residues.

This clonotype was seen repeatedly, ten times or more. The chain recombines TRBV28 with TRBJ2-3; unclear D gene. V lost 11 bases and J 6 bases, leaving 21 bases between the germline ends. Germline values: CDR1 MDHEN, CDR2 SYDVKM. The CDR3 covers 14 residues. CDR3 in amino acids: CACLGSSVSDTQYF. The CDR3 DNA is TGTGCCTGTTTGGGCTCCTCAGTTTCGGATACGCAGTATTTT.

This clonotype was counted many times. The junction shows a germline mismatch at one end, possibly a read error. The CDR3 DNA follows: TGCAGCGTCGTTGACAGTTACACTGAAGCTTTCTTC. It codes for CSVVDSYTEAFF. V gene TRBV29-1 combines with J gene TRBJ1-1, with D possibly being TRBD1 (5 bases). Germline-derived CDR1 and CDR2 are SQVTM and ANQGSEA. This CDR3 contains 12 residues.

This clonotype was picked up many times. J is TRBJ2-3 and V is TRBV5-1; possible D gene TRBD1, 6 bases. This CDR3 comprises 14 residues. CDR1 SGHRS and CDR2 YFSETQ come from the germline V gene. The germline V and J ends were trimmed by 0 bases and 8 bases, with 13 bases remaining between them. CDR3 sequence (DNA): TGCGCCAGCAGCTTGGCTAAACAGGGAAGTACGCAGTATTTT. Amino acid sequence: CASSLAKQGSTQYF. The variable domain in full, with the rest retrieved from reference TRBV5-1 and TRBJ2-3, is KAGVTQTPRYLIKTRGQQVTLSCSPISGHRSVSWYQQTPGQGLQFLFEYFSETQRNKGNFPGRFSGRQFSNSRSEMNVSTLELGDSALYLCASSLAKQGSTQYFGPGTRLTVL.

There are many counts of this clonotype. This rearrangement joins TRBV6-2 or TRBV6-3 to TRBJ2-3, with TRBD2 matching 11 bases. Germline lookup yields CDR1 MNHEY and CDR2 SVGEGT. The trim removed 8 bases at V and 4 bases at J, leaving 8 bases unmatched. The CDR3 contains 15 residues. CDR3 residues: CASGLAGGGADTQYF. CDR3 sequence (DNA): TGTGCCAGCGGGCTAGCGGGAGGAGGGGCAGATACGCAGTATTTT.

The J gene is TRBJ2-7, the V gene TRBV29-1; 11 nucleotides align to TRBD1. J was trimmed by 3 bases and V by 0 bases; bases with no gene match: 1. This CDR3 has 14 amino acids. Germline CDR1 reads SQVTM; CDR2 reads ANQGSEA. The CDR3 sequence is CSVEDGTGGYEQYF. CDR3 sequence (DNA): TGCAGCGTTGAAGATGGGACAGGGGGCTACGAGCAGTACTTC.

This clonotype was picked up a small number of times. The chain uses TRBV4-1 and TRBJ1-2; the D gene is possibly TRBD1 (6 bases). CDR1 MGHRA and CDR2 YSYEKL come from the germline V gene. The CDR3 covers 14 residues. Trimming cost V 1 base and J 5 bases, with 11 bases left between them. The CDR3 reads CASSQGRGVYGYTF. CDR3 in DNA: TGCGCCAGCAGCCAAGGCAGGGGTGTTTATGGCTACACCTTC.

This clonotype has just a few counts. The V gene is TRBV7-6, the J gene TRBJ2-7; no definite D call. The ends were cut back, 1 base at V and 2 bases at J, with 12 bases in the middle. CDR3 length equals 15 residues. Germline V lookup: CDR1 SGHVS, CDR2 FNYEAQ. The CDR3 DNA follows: TGTGCCAGCAGCTTAGGGTCGGGCCGTACCTACGAGCAGTACTTC. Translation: CASSLGSGRTYEQYF.

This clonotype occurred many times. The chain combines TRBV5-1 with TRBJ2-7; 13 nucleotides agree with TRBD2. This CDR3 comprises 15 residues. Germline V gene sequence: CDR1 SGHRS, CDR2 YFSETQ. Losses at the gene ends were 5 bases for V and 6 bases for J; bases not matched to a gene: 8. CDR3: CASRYGLAGVGEQYF. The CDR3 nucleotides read TGCGCCAGCAGATATGGACTAGCGGGAGTTGGCGAGCAGTACTTC.

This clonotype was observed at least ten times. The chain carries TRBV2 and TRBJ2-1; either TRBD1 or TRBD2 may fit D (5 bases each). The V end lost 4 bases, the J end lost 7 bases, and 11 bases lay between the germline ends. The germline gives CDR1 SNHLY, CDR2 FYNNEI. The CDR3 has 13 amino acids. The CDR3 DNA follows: TGTGCCAGCAGTGTGGGGCTAGCAAATGAGCAGTTCTTC. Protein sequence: CASSVGLANEQFF.